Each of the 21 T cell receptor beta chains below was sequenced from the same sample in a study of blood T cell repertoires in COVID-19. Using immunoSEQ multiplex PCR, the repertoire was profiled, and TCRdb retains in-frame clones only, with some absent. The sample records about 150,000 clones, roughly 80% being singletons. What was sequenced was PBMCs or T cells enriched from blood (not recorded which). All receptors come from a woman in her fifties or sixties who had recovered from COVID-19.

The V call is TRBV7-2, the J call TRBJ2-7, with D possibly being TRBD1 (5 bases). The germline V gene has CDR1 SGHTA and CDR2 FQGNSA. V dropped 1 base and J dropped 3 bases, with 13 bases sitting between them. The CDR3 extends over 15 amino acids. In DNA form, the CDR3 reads TGTGCCAGCAGCTTAGTGCCAGGGCTTCACTACGAGCAGTACTTC. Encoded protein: CASSLVPGLHYEQYF.

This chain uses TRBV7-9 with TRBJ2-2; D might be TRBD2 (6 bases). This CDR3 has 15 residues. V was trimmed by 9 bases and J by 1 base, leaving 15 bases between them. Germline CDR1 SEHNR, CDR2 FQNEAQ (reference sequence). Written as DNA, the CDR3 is TGTGCCAGAGGCGGGCAGGGACTGAACACCGGGGAGCTGTTTTTT. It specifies CARGGQGLNTGELFF.

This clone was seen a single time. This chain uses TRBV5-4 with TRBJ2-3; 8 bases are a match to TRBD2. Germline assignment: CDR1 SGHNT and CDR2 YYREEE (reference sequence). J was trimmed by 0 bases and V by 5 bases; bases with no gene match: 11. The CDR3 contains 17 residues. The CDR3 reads CASSSARGGVSTDTQYF. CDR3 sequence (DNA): TGTGCCAGCAGTTCAGCCCGGGGGGGAGTTAGCACAGATACGCAGTATTTT. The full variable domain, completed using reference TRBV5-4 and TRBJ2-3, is ETGVTQSPTHLIKTRGQQVTLRCSSQSGHNTVSWYQQALGQGPQFIFQYYREEENGRGNFPPRFSGLQFPNYSSELNVNALELDDSALYLCASSSARGGVSTDTQYFGPGTRLTVL.

CDR3 amino acids: CASSLNRGPLHF. As DNA, the CDR3 is TGTGCCAGCAGTTTAAACAGGGGGCCCCTCCACTTT. J is TRBJ1-6 and V is TRBV6-5; 8 nucleotides line up with TRBD1. Germline V gives CDR1 MNHEY, CDR2 SVGAGI. With 4 bases clipped from V and 13 bases from J, the junction kept 3 bases outside the gene matches. The CDR3 consists of 12 residues.

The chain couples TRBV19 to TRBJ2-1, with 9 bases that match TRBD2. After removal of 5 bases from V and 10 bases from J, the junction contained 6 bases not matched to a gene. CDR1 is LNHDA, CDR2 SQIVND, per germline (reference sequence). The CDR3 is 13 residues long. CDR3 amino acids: CASSLSGGEEQFF. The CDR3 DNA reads TGTGCCAGTAGTCTTAGCGGGGGTGAGGAGCAGTTCTTC.

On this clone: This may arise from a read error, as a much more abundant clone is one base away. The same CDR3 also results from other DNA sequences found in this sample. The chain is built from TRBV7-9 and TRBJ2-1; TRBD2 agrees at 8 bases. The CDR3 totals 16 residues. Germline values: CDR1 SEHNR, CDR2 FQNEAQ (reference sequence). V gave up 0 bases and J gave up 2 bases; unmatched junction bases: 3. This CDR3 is CASSLALAGTYNEQFF. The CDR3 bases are TGTGCCAGCAGCTTAGCGCTAGCGGGTACCTACAATGAGCAGTTCTTC.

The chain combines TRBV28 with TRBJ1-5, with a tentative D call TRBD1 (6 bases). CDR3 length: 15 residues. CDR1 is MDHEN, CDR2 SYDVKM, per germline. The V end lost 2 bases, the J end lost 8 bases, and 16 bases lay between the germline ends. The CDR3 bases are TGTGCCAGCAGTTTAGGGACACCCGGCCTTAAGCCCCAGCATTTT. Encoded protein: CASSLGTPGLKPQHF.

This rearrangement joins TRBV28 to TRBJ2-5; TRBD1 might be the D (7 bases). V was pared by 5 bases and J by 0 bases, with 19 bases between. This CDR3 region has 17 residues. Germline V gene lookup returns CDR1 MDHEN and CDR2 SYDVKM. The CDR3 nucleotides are TGTGCCAGCAGTCGGGGGACAGTGCTATCAAACCAAGAGACCCAGTACTTC. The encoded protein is CASSRGTVLSNQETQYF.

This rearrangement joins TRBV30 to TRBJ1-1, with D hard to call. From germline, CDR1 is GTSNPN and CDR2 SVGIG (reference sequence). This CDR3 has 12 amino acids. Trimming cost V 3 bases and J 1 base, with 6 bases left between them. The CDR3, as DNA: TGTGCCTGGAGGCGAGCGAACACTGAAGCTTTCTTT. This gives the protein CAWRRANTEAFF.

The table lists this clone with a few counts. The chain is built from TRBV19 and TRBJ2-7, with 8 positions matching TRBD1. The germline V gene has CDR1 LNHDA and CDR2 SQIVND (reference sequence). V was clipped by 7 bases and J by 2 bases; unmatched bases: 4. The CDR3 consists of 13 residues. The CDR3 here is CASIGQGPYEQYF. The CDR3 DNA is TGTGCCAGTATTGGACAGGGACCCTACGAGCAGTACTTC.

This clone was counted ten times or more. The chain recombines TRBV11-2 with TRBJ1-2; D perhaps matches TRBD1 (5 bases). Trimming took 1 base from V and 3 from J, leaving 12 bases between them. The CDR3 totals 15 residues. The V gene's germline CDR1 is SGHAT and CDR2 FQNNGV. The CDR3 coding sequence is TGTGCCAGCAGCTTAGTCCCCAGGGCTGACTATGGCTACACCTTC. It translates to CASSLVPRADYGYTF.

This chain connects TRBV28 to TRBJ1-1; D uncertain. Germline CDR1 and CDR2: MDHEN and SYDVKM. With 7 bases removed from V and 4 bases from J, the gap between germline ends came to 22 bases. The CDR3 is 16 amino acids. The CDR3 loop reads CASTAPRADGGTEAFF. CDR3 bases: TGTGCCAGCACCGCTCCGCGTGCCGATGGAGGCACTGAAGCTTTCTTT.

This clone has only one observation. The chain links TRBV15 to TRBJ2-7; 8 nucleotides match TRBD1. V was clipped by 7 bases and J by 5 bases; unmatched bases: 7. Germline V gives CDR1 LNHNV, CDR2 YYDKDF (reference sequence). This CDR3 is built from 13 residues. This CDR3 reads CATNKDREDEQYF. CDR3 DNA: TGTGCCACCAACAAGGACAGGGAGGACGAGCAGTACTTC.

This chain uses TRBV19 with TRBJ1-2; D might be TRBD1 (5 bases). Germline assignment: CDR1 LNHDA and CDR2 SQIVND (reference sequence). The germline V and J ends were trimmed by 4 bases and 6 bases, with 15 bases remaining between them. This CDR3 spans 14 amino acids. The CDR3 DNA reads TGTGCCAGTAGTAGTCAAAGGCAGGGCGATGGCTACACCTTC. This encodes CASSSQRQGDGYTF.

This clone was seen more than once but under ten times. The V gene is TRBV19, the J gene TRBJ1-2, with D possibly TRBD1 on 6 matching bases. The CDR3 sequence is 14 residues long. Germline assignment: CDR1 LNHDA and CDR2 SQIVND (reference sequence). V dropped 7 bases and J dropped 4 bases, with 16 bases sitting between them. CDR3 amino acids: CASTERGRGYGYTF. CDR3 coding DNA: TGTGCCAGTACCGAGCGGGGGCGAGGCTATGGCTACACCTTC.

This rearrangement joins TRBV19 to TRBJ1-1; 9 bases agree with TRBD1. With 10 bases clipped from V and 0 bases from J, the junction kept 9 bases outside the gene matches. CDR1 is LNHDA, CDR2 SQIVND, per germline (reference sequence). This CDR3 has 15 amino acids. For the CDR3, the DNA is TGTGCCACGGGCAAGACAGGGGGAATGAACACTGAAGCTTTCTTT. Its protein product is CATGKTGGMNTEAFF.

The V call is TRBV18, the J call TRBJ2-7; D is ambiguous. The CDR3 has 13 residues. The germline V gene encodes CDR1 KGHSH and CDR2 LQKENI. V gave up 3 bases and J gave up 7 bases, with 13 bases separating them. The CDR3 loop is CASSPVADGEQYV. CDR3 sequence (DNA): TGTGCCAGCTCACCGGTAGCCGATGGGGAGCAGTACGTC.

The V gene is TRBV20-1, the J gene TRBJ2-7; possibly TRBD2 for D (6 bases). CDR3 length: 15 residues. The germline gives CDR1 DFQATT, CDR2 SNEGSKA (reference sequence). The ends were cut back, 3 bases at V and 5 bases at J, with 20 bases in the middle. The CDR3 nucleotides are TGCAGTGCTAGTTCCCTCCTGGAGGGTTGGGACGAGCAGTACTTC. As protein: CSASSLLEGWDEQYF.

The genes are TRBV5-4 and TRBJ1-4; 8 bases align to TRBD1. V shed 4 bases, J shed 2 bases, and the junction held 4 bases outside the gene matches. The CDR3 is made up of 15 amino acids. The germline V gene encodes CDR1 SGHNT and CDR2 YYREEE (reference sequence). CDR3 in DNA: TGTGCCAGCAGCCTAACAGGGGGTACTAATGAAAAACTGTTTTTT. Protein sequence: CASSLTGGTNEKLFF.

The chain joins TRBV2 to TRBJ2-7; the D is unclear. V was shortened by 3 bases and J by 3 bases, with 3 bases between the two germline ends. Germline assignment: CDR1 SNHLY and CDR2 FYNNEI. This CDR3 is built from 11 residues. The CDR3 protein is CASSEYYEQYF. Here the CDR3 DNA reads TGTGCCAGCAGTGAGTACTACGAGCAGTACTTC.

The CDR3 nucleotides are TGCAGCGTTGGCCCCAGACAGGCTAGCTCCTACGAGCAGTACTTC. It yields the protein CSVGPRQASSYEQYF. This chain connects TRBV29-1 to TRBJ2-7; D is possibly TRBD1 (6 bases). The V and J ends lost 4 bases and 0 bases respectively, with 16 bases between them. The V gene's germline CDR1 is SQVTM and CDR2 ANQGSEA. CDR3 length: 15 amino acids.